This entry is about one T cell receptor (beta chain). Its specificity is not known. The germline V gene encodes CDR1 MNHEY and CDR2 SVGAGI. The length of the CDR3 is 14 residues. V was pared by 7 bases and J by 6 bases, with 15 bases between. The sample belongs to a study of cytomegalovirus exposure and HLA in healthy donors. Study outcomes and limitations: Later work showed greater clonal expansion in HLA-associated TCR beta chains than in equally common others. Three of the chains that were CMV-associated were confirmed in vitro to be specific for CMV antigens. TRBV6-2, TRBV6-3 and some other V segments were excluded as indistinguishable.

The study sampled nominally healthy donors, though unrecorded immune exposures were likely. PCR involved 60 Vbeta and 13 Jbeta primers. The table came from immunoSEQ multiplex PCR; TCRdb's copy has only in-frame clones and leaves some out. There are almost 200,000 clones in the sample; around three quarters occur only once, and under 2% lies in the top ten. The rearrangement joins TRBV6-5 to TRBJ1-4; tentatively, D is TRBD1 (5 bases). This clonotype was sampled from a man aged 30 to 45 in good health and CMV-seronegative. The sequenced sample was PBMCs. The chain's CDR3 is CASKPWGVDEKLFF. The DNA for the CDR3 is TGTGCCAGCAAACCTTGGGGGGTGGATGAAAAACTGTTTTTT.